This TCR beta chain is from a study of blood T cell repertoires in COVID-19. The data were produced by immunoSEQ multiplex PCR, yet TCRdb's version contains in-frame clones alone and is incomplete. Of fewer than 300,000 clones detected, approximately 86% appear once; the ten largest clones hold roughly 3.1%. Sequenced sample: peripheral blood. The TCR comes from a woman between 18 and 30 years old with acute or convalescent COVID-19.

This CDR3 reads CASSDLKGGAGELFF. DNA of the CDR3: TGTGCCAGCAGTGACCTGAAGGGAGGGGCCGGGGAGCTGTTTTTT. The V gene is TRBV6-6, the J gene TRBJ2-2; the match to TRBD2 covers 7 bases. The length of the CDR3 is 15 residues. V was clipped by 5 bases and J by 6 bases; unmatched bases: 9. Per germline, CDR1 MNHNY and CDR2 SVGAGI (reference sequence).